A selection of T cell receptor beta chains follows, all from one sample in a study of response to subunit inactivated influenza vaccine. TCRdb reanalysed the RT-PCR reads using MiXCR and keeps one entry per CDR3 protein. The table shows roughly 650,000 distinct CDR3 sequences, with about 15% occurring only once. The source was PBMCs from blood, collected less than 13 days after vaccination. The receptors were gathered from a man in his fifties who received an inactivated influenza vaccine. The CDR3 runs from the conserved cysteine through the conserved F or W. D genes are given only for firm matches. Size is stated for part of the rows, as once, few or many counts, or as a class when the clone is expanded.

v_gene	j_gene	d_gene	abundance	CDR3nt	CDR3aa
TRBV4-3	TRBJ1-1	TRBD1	few	TGCGCCAGCAGCCAAGGGGCCACAGGGGGCACTGAAGCTTTCTTT	CASSQGATGGTEAFF
TRBV5-1	TRBJ2-1	TRBD1	few	TGCGCCAGCAGCTTGGGAGACAGGGGGCGGGTGCAGTTCTTC	CASSLGDRGRVQFF
TRBV29-1	TRBJ2-2	.	.	TGCAGCGTCCGACCTAGCACCGGGGAGCTGTTTTTT	CSVRPSTGELFF
TRBV7-7	TRBJ2-5	TRBD2	few	TGTGCCAGCAGCCCCTGGGATCCTGGGGCTAGCGGGGCTTTCTTC	CASSPWDPGASGAFF
TRBV12-3/TRBV12-4	TRBJ1-5	TRBD1	many	TGTGCCAGCAGTTTAGCTACGGGACAGGGGGCAAATCAGCCCCAGCATTTT	CASSLATGQGANQPQHF
TRBV7-2	TRBJ2-2	TRBD2	few	TGTGCCAGCAGCTTAGCCGGGACTAGCGTTGGCGGGGAGCTGTTTTTT	CASSLAGTSVGGELFF
TRBV6-5	TRBJ2-7	TRBD1	.	TGTGCCAGCAGTTACGGACAGGGTTGGGGCGAGCAGTACTTC	CASSYGQGWGEQYF
TRBV28	TRBJ2-7	.	.	TGTGCCAGCAGTCTCTACGGGTTGCGGGAGCAGTACTTC	CASSLYGLREQYF
TRBV12-3/TRBV12-4	TRBJ1-2	.	few	TGTGCCAGCAGTTTAAGGAACAGGTGGCGATATGGCTACACCTTC	CASSLRNRWRYGYTF
TRBV20-1	TRBJ2-6	TRBD1	.	TGCAGTGCTTCAGGGGGCTCTGGGGCCAACGTCCTGACTTTC	CSASGGSGANVLTF
TRBV10-3	TRBJ2-7	TRBD2	few	TGTGCCATCAGGGTCCAGCGGGGCTACGAGCAGTACTTC	CAIRVQRGYEQYF
TRBV7-2	TRBJ1-2	.	many	TGTGCCAGCAGCTTAAGCCGGGGGGGAAACTATGGCTACACCTTC	CASSLSRGGNYGYTF
TRBV15	TRBJ2-3	TRBD1	few	TGTGCCACCAGCAGAGCGGAGACAGGGGCTTCAGATACGCAGTATTTT	CATSRAETGASDTQYF
TRBV20-1	TRBJ1-3	.	few	TGCAGTGCTAGAGATCTGGGGTCCGGAAACACCATATATTTT	CSARDLGSGNTIYF
TRBV12-3/TRBV12-4	TRBJ1-5	.	few	TGTGCCAGCAGTTTAAGAGGACACGATCCCAATCAGCCCCAGCATTTT	CASSLRGHDPNQPQHF
TRBV3-1	TRBJ1-1	.	few	TGTGCCAGCAGCCAAGATGGGGGGGGAGACACTGAAGCTTTCTTT	CASSQDGGGDTEAFF
TRBV7-3	TRBJ2-1	TRBD1	.	TGTGCCAGCAGCCTTTTTGGCCCCCGGGACAGGGTACCTAATGAGCAGTTCTTC	CASSLFGPRDRVPNEQFF
TRBV4-3	TRBJ2-1	.	few	TGCGCCAGCAGCCAAGCGTGGTTCAGATACGATGAGCAGTTCTTC	CASSQAWFRYDEQFF
TRBV18	TRBJ1-2	.	.	TGTGCCAGCTCTCCTGCCGGGGCCGCTAACTATGGCTACACCTTC	CASSPAGAANYGYTF
TRBV4-3	TRBJ2-7	TRBD1	.	TGCGCCAGCAGCCAAGATTGGGGGACAGGGACCTACGAGCAGTACTTC	CASSQDWGTGTYEQYF
TRBV27	TRBJ1-1	.	few	TGTGCCAGCAGTTTAATTGGGCGCGCCGTGAACACTGAAGCTTTCTTT	CASSLIGRAVNTEAFF
TRBV28	TRBJ2-5	.	few	TGTGCCAGCAGTTCCGACCCTGGGGGGCTCCGGGAGACCCAGTACTTC	CASSSDPGGLRETQYF
TRBV25-1	TRBJ2-1	TRBD2	many	TGTGCCAGCAGCCCACTAGCGGGAGTATACAATGAGCAGTTCTTC	CASSPLAGVYNEQFF
TRBV9	TRBJ1-6	.	.	TGTGCCAGCAGCGCAAGCGTAGAGAGCTCCTATAATTCACCCCTCCACTTT	CASSASVESSYNSPLHF
TRBV7-8	TRBJ2-3	.	.	TGTGCCAGCAGCCCAACCCATTATACGCAGTATTTT	CASSPTHYTQYF
TRBV6-2/TRBV6-3	TRBJ2-7	.	few	TGTGCCAGCAGTTACCCCGACGGGGCCCTGGAGTACTTC	CASSYPDGALEYF
TRBV7-9	TRBJ2-2	TRBD2	.	TGTGCCAGCAGTCCGGGGGGGCGGAACACCGGGGAGCTGTTTTTT	CASSPGGRNTGELFF
TRBV27	TRBJ2-1	.	.	TGTGCCAGTCGTACTAGGGGGAGTGGCGATGAGCAGTTCTTC	CASRTRGSGDEQFF
TRBV4-2	TRBJ2-2	TRBD2	few	TGTGCCAGCAGCCCCAGACTAGCGGGTTCGAACACCGGGGAGCTGTTTTTT	CASSPRLAGSNTGELFF
TRBV28	TRBJ2-5	TRBD2	.	TGTGCCAGCAGTCGGCGGGGGGGCCTAGAGACCCAGTACTTC	CASSRRGGLETQYF
TRBV5-1	TRBJ2-2	TRBD1	many	TGCGCCAGCAGCCGGGGACAGGTTAACACCGGGGAGCTGTTTTTT	CASSRGQVNTGELFF
TRBV19	TRBJ1-2	.	few	TGTGCCAGTAGTTATAGTAGGAATGGCTACACCTTC	CASSYSRNGYTF
TRBV7-2	TRBJ1-2	.	.	TGTGCCAGCAGCTTCGACCCAGGATTGGGCTACACCTTC	CASSFDPGLGYTF
TRBV9	TRBJ2-1	.	many	TGTGCCAGCAGCGCCCATAACAATGAGCAGTTCTTC	CASSAHNNEQFF
TRBV7-2	TRBJ2-3	TRBD2	few	TGTGCCAGCAGCTTGGTAGCGGGAGTTGCCCCAGATACGCAGTATTTT	CASSLVAGVAPDTQYF
TRBV29-1	TRBJ2-1	.	medium-sized	TGCAGCGTTGAAGGACGAAAGGTAGGGGTTCGTGATGAGCAGTTCTTC	CSVEGRKVGVRDEQFF
TRBV20-1	TRBJ2-7	TRBD1	few	TGCAGTGCTAGTGGATACAGGGGTCACGAGCAGTACTTC	CSASGYRGHEQYF
TRBV6-5	TRBJ2-1	.	few	TGTGCCAGCAGTTCGCCAGGGAGCAATGAGCAGTTCTTC	CASSSPGSNEQFF
TRBV25-1	TRBJ2-1	.	.	TGTGCCAGCATGCCGACCGGGACCAATGAGCAGTTCTTC	CASMPTGTNEQFF
TRBV6-2/TRBV6-3	TRBJ2-1	.	few	TGTGCCAGCAGTTACTCCTGGGGAACGGGCGGCAATGAGCAGTTCTTC	CASSYSWGTGGNEQFF
TRBV9	TRBJ1-2	.	.	TGTGCCAGCACCGTAAACCAGGGGATAGGGGGCTACACCTTC	CASTVNQGIGGYTF
TRBV14	TRBJ1-6	.	.	TGTGCCAGCAGCCAAGGGATCTTGCATTCACCCCTCCACTTT	CASSQGILHSPLHF
TRBV12-3/TRBV12-4	TRBJ2-2	.	.	TGTGCCAGCAGTTTTAGGTCGTCCGGGGAGCTGTTTTTT	CASSFRSSGELFF
TRBV11-2	TRBJ1-6	.	.	TGTGCCAGCATACTCCTGCGTACGGGTTCACCCCTCCACTTT	CASILLRTGSPLHF
TRBV12-3/TRBV12-4	TRBJ2-1	.	.	TGTGCCAGCAGTCCCCGTACCAGCTCCTACAATGAGCAGTTCTTC	CASSPRTSSYNEQFF
TRBV11-2	TRBJ1-2	.	many	TGTGCCAGCAGCCAGAGAACTGGCAATCGGGGTAACTATGGCTACACCTTC	CASSQRTGNRGNYGYTF
TRBV7-2	TRBJ1-6	.	few	TGTGCCAGCAGCCAACTAGGGGCAAATTCACCCCTCCACTTT	CASSQLGANSPLHF
TRBV29-1	TRBJ1-2	.	.	TGCAGCGTTGAAGATCAGGCGGCAGGACATGGCTACACCTTC	CSVEDQAAGHGYTF
TRBV20-1	TRBJ2-4	.	.	TGCAGTGCGGAGACAGGCCTCCTAGCCAAAAACATTCAGTACTTC	CSAETGLLAKNIQYF
TRBV7-3	TRBJ2-1	.	few	TGTGCCAGCAGCTTAGGTCCGGGAGAAGTTAATGAGCAGTTCTTC	CASSLGPGEVNEQFF